The 25 T cell receptor beta chains listed next were all sequenced from one sample in a study of cytomegalovirus exposure and HLA in healthy donors. Sequencing used immunoSEQ multiplex PCR; TCRdb keeps in-frame clones, though not all of them. Of 140,000 or so clones in the sample, over 80% were seen once. Sequencing was done on a sample of PBMCs. These receptors came from a man between 18 and 35 years old in good health and CMV-seropositive.

The chain links TRBV25-1 to TRBJ1-2; 8 nucleotides match TRBD1. Looked up from germline, CDR1 is MGHDK and CDR2 is SYGVNS. Unmatched junction bases numbered 7, after V lost 8 bases and J lost 2 bases. This CDR3 has 14 amino acids. The CDR3 DNA follows: TGTGCCAGCGGGATGGACAGGGAGAACTATGGCTACACCTTC. This translates into CASGMDRENYGYTF.

The rearrangement links TRBV27 to TRBJ1-2, with D perhaps TRBD1 (6 bases). Germline loops: CDR1 MNHEY, CDR2 SMNVEV (reference sequence). The CDR3 extends over 15 amino acids. Trimming cost V 5 bases and J 3 bases, with 16 bases left between them. The CDR3 here is CASSTRQDPYYGYTF. Written as DNA, the CDR3 is TGTGCCAGCAGTACACGACAGGACCCCTACTATGGCTACACCTTC.

The V and J genes are TRBV29-1 and TRBJ2-7; 10 nucleotides align to TRBD1. The V gene's germline CDR1 is SQVTM and CDR2 ANQGSEA. The V segment lost 4 bases and the J segment 2 bases; nucleotides outside the gene matches: 2. The CDR3 is made up of 13 amino acids. DNA for the CDR3: TGCAGCGTTGCGGGACAGGGGACCTACGAGCAGTACTTC. Its translation is CSVAGQGTYEQYF.

The chain is built from TRBV5-3 and TRBJ2-7, with D possibly TRBD2 on 6 matching bases. TRBV5-3 is known as an ORF, though its function is uncertain. Deletions cut 0 bases from V and 5 bases from J, with 12 bases between. CDR3 length equals 14 residues. The CDR3 protein is CARSLGQGGNEQYF. CDR3 nucleotides: TGTGCCAGAAGCTTGGGGCAGGGAGGAAACGAGCAGTACTTC.

This chain joins TRBV29-1 and TRBJ2-5; TRBD2 is a possible D gene (6 bases). The CDR3 is 19 residues long. V was clipped by 7 bases and J by 5 bases, with 35 bases between them. Germline CDR1 SQVTM, CDR2 ANQGSEA. The CDR3 loop reads CSARGWDLKRRSVEETQYF. CDR3 coding DNA: TGCAGCGCACGGGGGTGGGACCTTAAGCGGAGATCTGTAGAGGAGACCCAGTACTTC.

The V call is TRBV12-5, the J call TRBJ2-7, with TRBD2 identical over 13 bases. The trim removed 6 bases at V and 5 bases at J, leaving 4 bases unmatched. Germline loops: CDR1 LGHNT, CDR2 FRNRAP. There are 14 residues in the CDR3. The CDR3, as DNA: TGTGCTAGTGGGACTAGCGGGAGGTTTCACGAGCAGTACTTC. Protein product: CASGTSGRFHEQYF.

The chain recombines TRBV5-5 with TRBJ1-4, with D tentatively TRBD1 (5 bases). Deletions cut 0 bases from V and 5 bases from J, with 5 bases between. Germline CDR1 reads SGHKS; CDR2 reads YYEKEE (reference sequence). This CDR3 is built from 13 residues. The CDR3: CASSLDRNEKLFF. CDR3 coding DNA: TGTGCCAGCAGCTTGGACAGGAATGAAAAACTGTTTTTT. The whole variable domain, remainder taken from reference TRBV5-5 and TRBJ1-4, is DAGVTQSPTHLIKTRGQQVTLRCSPISGHKSVSWYQQVLGQGPQFIFQYYEKEERGRGNFPDRFSARQFPNYSSELNVNALLLGDSALYLCASSLDRNEKLFFGSGTQLSVL.

This sequence joins TRBV10-2 and TRBJ2-3, with a tentative D call TRBD1 (6 bases). The V end lost 7 bases, the J end lost 2 bases, and 16 bases lay between the germline ends. The CDR3 length is 15 residues. Germline loops: CDR1 WSHSY, CDR2 SAAADI. In DNA form, the CDR3 reads TGCGCCAGCACGAGGCTGGGACAAATCACAGATACGCAGTATTTT. This encodes CASTRLGQITDTQYF.

The chain is built from TRBV27 and TRBJ1-5; 9 positions match TRBD1. The germline V gene encodes CDR1 MNHEY and CDR2 SMNVEV (reference sequence). The CDR3 is made up of 15 amino acids. V dropped 6 bases and J dropped 5; count of bases not matched to a gene: 8. The CDR3 sequence: CASRAWTGADQPQHF. The CDR3 bases are TGTGCCAGCAGGGCCTGGACAGGGGCGGATCAGCCCCAGCATTTT.

The V gene is TRBV19, the J gene TRBJ2-7; TRBD2 matches at 9 bases. This CDR3 has 14 residues. Germline CDR1 LNHDA, CDR2 SQIVND (reference sequence). V lost 3 bases and J lost 6; bases outside the gene matches: 6. The CDR3 spells CASSMGGGATEQYF. The CDR3 DNA follows: TGTGCCAGTAGTATGGGCGGGGGGGCCACCGAGCAGTACTTC.

The chain links TRBV29-1 to TRBJ1-1; TRBD1 agrees at 8 bases. V lost 7 bases and J lost 3; bases outside the gene matches: 13. The CDR3 has 15 residues. Germline V gene lookup returns CDR1 SQVTM and CDR2 ANQGSEA. In DNA form, the CDR3 reads TGCAGCGCAGTCGACAGGGGCGTTCAATACACTGAAGCTTTCTTT. Its translation is CSAVDRGVQYTEAFF. The variable domain in full, completed from reference TRBV29-1 and TRBJ1-1, reads SAVISQKPSRDICQRGTSLTIQCQVDSQVTMMFWYRQQPGQSLTLIATANQGSEATYESGFVIDKFPISRPNLTFSTLTVSNMSPEDSSIYLCSAVDRGVQYTEAFFGQGTRLTVV.

The V call is TRBV7-8, the J call TRBJ1-1, with D perhaps matching TRBD1 (5 bases). V lost 3 bases to trimming and J lost 1 base, with 12 bases between them. This CDR3 region has 15 residues. Germline-derived CDR1 and CDR2 are SGHVS and FQNEAQ. CDR3 in DNA: TGTGCCAGCAGCTTCCCGGGACTGGGGAACACTGAAGCTTTCTTT. This gives the protein CASSFPGLGNTEAFF.

The rearrangement uses TRBV4-1 and TRBJ2-2; D might be TRBD2 (6 bases). The germline V gene has CDR1 MGHRA and CDR2 YSYEKL. Trimming pared 3 bases from V and 2 bases from J, leaving 13 bases between. The CDR3 contains 16 residues. DNA for the CDR3: TGCGCCAGCAGCCAGGCGGGGCAGGTAAACACCGGGGAGCTGTTTTTT. It yields the protein CASSQAGQVNTGELFF.

CDR3 residues: CASRSLVSEQYF. DNA of the CDR3: TGTGCCAGCAGATCACTTGTCTCCGAGCAGTACTTC. The chain couples TRBV27 to TRBJ2-7; D is unclear. The CDR3 has 12 amino acids. Trimming cost V 6 bases and J 6 bases, with 12 bases left between them. The germline V gene has CDR1 MNHEY and CDR2 SMNVEV (reference sequence).

The V call is TRBV27, the J call TRBJ2-1, with a possible D match to TRBD1 (5 bases). Trimming took 4 bases from V and 9 from J, leaving 19 bases between them. The germline V gene has CDR1 MNHEY and CDR2 SMNVEV (reference sequence). The CDR3 has 15 amino acids. The CDR3 here is CASSSIDTGQTEQFF. As DNA, the CDR3 is TGTGCCAGCAGTTCCATCGATACAGGACAAACTGAGCAGTTCTTC.

The J gene is TRBJ2-3, the V gene TRBV14, with D possibly being TRBD2 (5 bases). The germline V gene encodes CDR1 SGHDN and CDR2 FVKESK. The CDR3 runs to 12 residues. V gave up 7 bases and J gave up 6 bases, with 11 bases separating them. The CDR3 region is CASTSGGDTQYF. The CDR3 DNA reads TGTGCCAGCACCTCAGGCGGGGATACGCAGTATTTT.

For the CDR3, the DNA is TGCGCCAGCAGCGAAGGACTGGTCTCGACCCAGTACTTC. This translates into CASSEGLVSTQYF. The rearrangement links TRBV5-1 to TRBJ2-5; possible D gene TRBD2, 5 bases. The V end was cut by 4 bases, the J end by 7 bases, with 14 bases between. The CDR3 has 13 amino acids. Germline lookup yields CDR1 SGHRS and CDR2 YFSETQ.

This rearrangement joins TRBV5-1 to TRBJ1-2; tentatively, D is TRBD1 (5 bases). The V end was cut by 2 bases, the J end by 5 bases, with 10 bases between. The CDR3 runs 13 residues. From germline, CDR1 is SGHRS and CDR2 YFSETQ. The CDR3 DNA reads as TGCGCCAGCAGCTTAGACAGCTTTTATGGCTACACCTTC. Its translation: CASSLDSFYGYTF.

The rearrangement links TRBV4-1 to TRBJ1-2; D remains unclear. The germline V and J ends were trimmed by 2 bases and 0 bases, with 10 bases remaining between them. The CDR3 is made up of 15 amino acids. Germline assignment: CDR1 MGHRA and CDR2 YSYEKL. CDR3 protein: CASSQPARANYGYTF. Here the CDR3 DNA reads TGCGCCAGCAGCCAACCGGCGAGGGCTAACTATGGCTACACCTTC.

The chain joins TRBV6-4 to TRBJ1-2; D is unresolved. CDR1 is MRHNA and CDR2 is SNTAGT in the germline V gene. Trimming removed 5 bases from V and 7 bases from J, with 17 bases in between. The CDR3 spans 14 residues. CDR3 sequence (DNA): TGTGCCAGCAGTCCAAACGGGGAAATTGGTGGCTACACCTTC. It yields the protein CASSPNGEIGGYTF.

The gene calls are TRBV6-6 and TRBJ1-2; D is ambiguous. The CDR3 is 11 residues long. Trimming stripped 7 bases from V and 5 bases from J, with 8 bases between. Germline assignment: CDR1 MNHNY and CDR2 SVGAGI (reference sequence). CDR3 sequence: CASMEAYGYTF. The CDR3 nucleotides are TGTGCCAGCATGGAGGCTTATGGCTACACCTTC.

The chain employs TRBV27 and TRBJ1-2; D remains ambiguous. Germline CDR1 and CDR2: MNHEY and SMNVEV (reference sequence). The CDR3 contains 15 residues. Trimming removed 6 bases from V and 6 bases from J, with 20 bases in between. The CDR3 reads CASSPRAGNHNGYTF. As DNA, the CDR3 is TGTGCCAGCAGCCCCCGGGCGGGGAATCATAATGGCTACACCTTC.

The rearrangement uses TRBV19 and TRBJ1-5; perhaps TRBD1 as D (5 bases). Germline V gene lookup returns CDR1 LNHDA and CDR2 SQIVND (reference sequence). The CDR3 totals 14 residues. The V and J ends lost 3 bases and 9 bases respectively, with 15 bases between them. CDR3: CASSIGQGFPPQHF. DNA of the CDR3: TGTGCCAGTAGTATCGGGCAGGGATTTCCGCCCCAGCATTTT.

The V and J genes are TRBV11-1 and TRBJ2-7; a weak D match, TRBD2 (5 bases). The CDR3 sequence is 12 residues long. The germline V gene encodes CDR1 SGHAT and CDR2 FQDESV (reference sequence). The V end lost 1 base, the J end lost 7 bases, and 8 bases lay between the germline ends. CDR3 amino acids: CASSLESGEQYF. The CDR3 DNA reads as TGTGCCAGCAGCTTAGAGTCGGGGGAGCAGTACTTC.

This sequence joins TRBV23-1 and TRBJ2-7; tentatively, D is TRBD1 (6 bases). TRBV23-1 is known as an ORF, though its function is uncertain. CDR3 length: 17 amino acids. Trimming cost V 0 bases and J 5 bases, with 20 bases left between them. CDR3: CASSQSGASRDVHEQYF. Here the CDR3 DNA reads TGCGCCAGCAGTCAATCGGGGGCCTCCCGGGACGTCCACGAGCAGTACTTC.